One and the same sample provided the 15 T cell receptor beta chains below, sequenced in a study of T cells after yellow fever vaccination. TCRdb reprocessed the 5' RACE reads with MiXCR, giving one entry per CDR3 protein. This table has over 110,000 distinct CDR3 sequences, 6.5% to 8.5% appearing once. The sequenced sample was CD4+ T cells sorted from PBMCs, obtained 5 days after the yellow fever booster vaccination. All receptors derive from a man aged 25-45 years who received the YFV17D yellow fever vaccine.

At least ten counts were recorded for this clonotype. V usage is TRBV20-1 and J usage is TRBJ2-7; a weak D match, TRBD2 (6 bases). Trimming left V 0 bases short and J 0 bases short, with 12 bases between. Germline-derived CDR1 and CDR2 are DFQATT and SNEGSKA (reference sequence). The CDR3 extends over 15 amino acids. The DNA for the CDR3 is TGCAGTGCTAGAGAAGGGACTTCGATCTCCTACGAGCAGTACTTC. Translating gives CSAREGTSISYEQYF.

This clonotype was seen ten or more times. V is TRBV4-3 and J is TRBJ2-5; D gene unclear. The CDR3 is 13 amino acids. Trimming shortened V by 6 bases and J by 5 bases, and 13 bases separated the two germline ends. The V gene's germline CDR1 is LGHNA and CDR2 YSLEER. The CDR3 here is CASSPEFRETQYF. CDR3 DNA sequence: TGCGCCAGCAGTCCCGAGTTCCGGGAGACCCAGTACTTC.

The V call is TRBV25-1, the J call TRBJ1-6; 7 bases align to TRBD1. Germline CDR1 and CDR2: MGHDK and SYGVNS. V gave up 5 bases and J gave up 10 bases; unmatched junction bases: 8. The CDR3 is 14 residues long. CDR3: CASSWREGGSPLHF. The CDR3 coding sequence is TGTGCCAGCAGTTGGCGGGAAGGGGGCTCACCCCTCCACTTT. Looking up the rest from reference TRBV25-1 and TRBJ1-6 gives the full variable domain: EADIYQTPRYLVIGTGKKITLECSQTMGHDKMYWYQQDPGMELHLIHYSYGVNSTEKGDLSSESTVSRIRTEHFPLTLESARPSHTSQYLCASSWREGGSPLHFGNGTRLTVT.

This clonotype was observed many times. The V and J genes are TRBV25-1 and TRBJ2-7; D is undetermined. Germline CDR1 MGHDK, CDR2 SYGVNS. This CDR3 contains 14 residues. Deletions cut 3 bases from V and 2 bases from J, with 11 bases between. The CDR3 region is CASSDYTFTYEQYF. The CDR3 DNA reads TGTGCCAGCAGTGATTACACCTTTACCTACGAGCAGTACTTC.

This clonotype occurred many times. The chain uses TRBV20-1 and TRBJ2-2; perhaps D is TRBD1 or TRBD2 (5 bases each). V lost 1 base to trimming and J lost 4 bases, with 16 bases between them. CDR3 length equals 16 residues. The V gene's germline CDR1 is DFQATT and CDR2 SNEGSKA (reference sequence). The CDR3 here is CSARARVGTSTGELFF. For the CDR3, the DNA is TGCAGTGCTAGAGCTCGGGTGGGGACGAGCACCGGGGAGCTGTTTTTT.

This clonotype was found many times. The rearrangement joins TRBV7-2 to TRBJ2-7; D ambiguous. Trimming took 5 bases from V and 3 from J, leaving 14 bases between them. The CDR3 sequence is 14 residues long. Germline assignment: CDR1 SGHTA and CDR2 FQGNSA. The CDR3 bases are TGTGCCAGCAGCCAAGACCGCTCATACTACGAGCAGTACTTC. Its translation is CASSQDRSYYEQYF.

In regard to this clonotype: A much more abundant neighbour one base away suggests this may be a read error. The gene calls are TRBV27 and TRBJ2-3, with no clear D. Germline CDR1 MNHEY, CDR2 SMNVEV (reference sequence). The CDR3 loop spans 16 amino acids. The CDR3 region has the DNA TGTGTCAGCAGTCTCCGGACCACAATCGGCACAGATACGCAGTATTTT. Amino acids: CVSSLRTTIGTDTQYF.

The CDR3 sequence: CASSFLAGSYYNEQFF. In nucleotides, the CDR3 is TGCGCCAGCAGCTTCTTAGCGGGAAGCTACTACAATGAGCAGTTCTTC. The chain recombines TRBV5-1 with TRBJ2-1; 8 bases align to TRBD2. Germline values: CDR1 SGHRS, CDR2 YFSETQ. The J segment lost 3 bases and the V segment lost 2 bases, leaving 7 bases of the junction unmatched. The CDR3 runs 16 residues.

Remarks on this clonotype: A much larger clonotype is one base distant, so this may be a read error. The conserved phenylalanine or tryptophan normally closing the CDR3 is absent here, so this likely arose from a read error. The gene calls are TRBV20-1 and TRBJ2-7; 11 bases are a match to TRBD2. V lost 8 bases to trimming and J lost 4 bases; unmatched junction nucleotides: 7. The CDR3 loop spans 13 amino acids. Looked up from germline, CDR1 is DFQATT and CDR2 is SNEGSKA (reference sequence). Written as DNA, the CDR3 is TGCAGTACCGCGTTAGCGGGAGGGTACGAGCAGTACATC. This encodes CSTALAGGYEQYI.

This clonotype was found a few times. The CDR3 coding sequence is TGTGCCAGCAGCTATGACAGGGTAGTCGAGCAGTACTTC. It yields the protein CASSYDRVVEQYF. V gene TRBV7-2 combines with J gene TRBJ2-7; TRBD1 matches 7 bases. Per germline, CDR1 SGHTA and CDR2 FQGNSA. Germline trimming cut 4 bases from V and 6 bases from J; bases unmatched to any gene: 6. The CDR3 has 13 amino acids.

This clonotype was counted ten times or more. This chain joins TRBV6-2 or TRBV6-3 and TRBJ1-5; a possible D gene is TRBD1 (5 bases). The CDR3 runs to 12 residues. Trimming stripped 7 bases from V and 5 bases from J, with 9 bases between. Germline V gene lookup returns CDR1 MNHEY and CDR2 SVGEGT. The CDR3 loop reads CASKIGDQPQHF. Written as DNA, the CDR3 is TGTGCCAGCAAAATAGGGGATCAGCCCCAGCATTTT.

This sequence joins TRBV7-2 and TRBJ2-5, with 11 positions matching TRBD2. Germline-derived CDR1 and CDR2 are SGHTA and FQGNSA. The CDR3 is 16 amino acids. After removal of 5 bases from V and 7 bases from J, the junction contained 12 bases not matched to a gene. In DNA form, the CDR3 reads TGTGCCAGCAGCCCCTCGGGTAGCGGGAGGGCCCTGACCCAGTACTTC. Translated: CASSPSGSGRALTQYF.

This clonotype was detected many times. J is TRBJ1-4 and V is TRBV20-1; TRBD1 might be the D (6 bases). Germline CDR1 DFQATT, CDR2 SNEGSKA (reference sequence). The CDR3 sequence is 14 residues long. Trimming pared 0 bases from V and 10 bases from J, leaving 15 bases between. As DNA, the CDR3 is TGCAGTGCTAGAGATCGATGGGGGGGCGGAAAACTGTTTTTT. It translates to CSARDRWGGGKLFF.

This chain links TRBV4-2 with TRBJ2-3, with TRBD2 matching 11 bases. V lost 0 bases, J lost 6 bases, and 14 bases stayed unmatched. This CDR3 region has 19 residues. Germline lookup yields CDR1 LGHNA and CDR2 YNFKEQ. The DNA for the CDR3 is TGTGCCAGCAGCCAAGATACGACTAGCGGGATACTTTGGATGGATACGCAGTATTTT. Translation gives CASSQDTTSGILWMDTQYF.

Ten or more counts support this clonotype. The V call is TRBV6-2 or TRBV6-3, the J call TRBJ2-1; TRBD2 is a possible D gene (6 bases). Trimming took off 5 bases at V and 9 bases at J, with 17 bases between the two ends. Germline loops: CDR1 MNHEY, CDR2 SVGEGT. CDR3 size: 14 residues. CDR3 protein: CASSPLGGRGEQFF. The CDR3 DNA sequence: TGTGCCAGCAGTCCGTTGGGGGGTCGGGGTGAGCAGTTCTTC.